The 19 T cell receptor beta chains below were found in one sample sequenced in a study of T cells in Graves' hyperthyroidism and ophthalmopathy. RNA transcripts gave rise to amplified TCR beta CDR3 regions. HTBI primers were the set used in a first-round RT-PCR of the TCR CDR3. TCRdb used MiXCR to reprocess the multiplex PCR reads, holding one entry per CDR3 protein. The sample carries some 370,000 distinct CDR3 sequences, about a sixth recorded once. The sample consisted of blood. Receptors were obtained from a woman aged 25 to 39 with Graves' hyperthyroidism that later progressed to Graves' ophthalmopathy.

In this sample, this clonotype turned up a few times. The chain is built from TRBV20-1 and TRBJ2-1; D uncertain. Germline assignment: CDR1 DFQATT and CDR2 SNEGSKA (reference sequence). The CDR3 contains 14 residues. Trimming stripped 0 bases from V and 7 bases from J, with 13 bases between. This CDR3 reads CSARDPHFGNEQFF. As DNA, the CDR3 is TGCAGTGCTAGAGATCCCCACTTCGGAAATGAGCAGTTCTTC.

This clonotype appeared many times. The chain joins TRBV15 to TRBJ2-2; TRBD1 is a possible D gene (6 bases). V gave up 4 bases and J gave up 0 bases, with 9 bases separating them. The length of the CDR3 is 15 residues. Germline V gene sequence: CDR1 LNHNV, CDR2 YYDKDF (reference sequence). The CDR3 reads CATSIQGTNTGELFF. The DNA for the CDR3 is TGTGCCACCAGCATACAGGGAACGAACACCGGGGAGCTGTTTTTT.

This clonotype was picked up a small number of times. The chain couples TRBV7-9 to TRBJ2-7; D ambiguous. The germline V gene has CDR1 SEHNR and CDR2 FQNEAQ (reference sequence). This CDR3 has 12 amino acids. The germline V and J ends were trimmed by 2 bases and 7 bases, with 9 bases remaining between them. In DNA, the CDR3 is TGTGCCAGCAGCTTAAGCTTCCTAGAGCAGTACTTC. It is translated as CASSLSFLEQYF.

This clonotype was seen repeatedly, ten times or more. The chain uses TRBV20-1 and TRBJ2-7, with D perhaps given as TRBD1 or TRBD2 (5 bases each). CDR1 and CDR2 (germline): DFQATT, SNEGSKA (reference sequence). Trimming took 6 bases from V and 3 from J, leaving 18 bases between them. This CDR3 has 14 amino acids. In DNA, the CDR3 is TGCAGTGCATTAGCCGGGACGGGGCTCTACGAGCAGTACTTC. Translation: CSALAGTGLYEQYF.

This clonotype was observed many times. The chain is built from TRBV2 and TRBJ1-1; D may be TRBD1 (6 bases). V gave up 5 bases and J gave up 1 base, with 8 bases separating them. The CDR3 covers 13 residues. Per germline, CDR1 SNHLY and CDR2 FYNNEI. The CDR3 DNA reads TGTGCCAGCAGTAAACAGGGGAACACTGAAGCTTTCTTT. As protein: CASSKQGNTEAFF.

This clonotype was counted at least ten times. The chain carries TRBV10-2 and TRBJ2-1; 7 bases fit TRBD1. Germline loops: CDR1 WSHSY, CDR2 SAAADI. After removal of 2 bases from V and 1 base from J, the junction contained 11 bases not matched to a gene. The length of the CDR3 is 18 residues. The chain's CDR3 is CASSEGIYRGGSYNEQFF. The CDR3 bases are TGCGCCAGCAGTGAGGGAATTTACAGGGGTGGGTCCTACAATGAGCAGTTCTTC.

This clonotype was seen at least ten times. The chain couples TRBV7-9 to TRBJ1-5; D not certain. From germline, CDR1 is SEHNR and CDR2 FQNEAQ (reference sequence). This CDR3 has 18 amino acids. Deletions cut 1 base from V and 2 bases from J, with 18 bases between. CDR3 sequence: CASSLGSSFSDGNQPQHF. Written as DNA, the CDR3 is TGTGCCAGCAGCTTAGGTTCGTCTTTTTCAGACGGCAATCAGCCCCAGCATTTT.

This clonotype has just a few counts. The chain joins TRBV27 to TRBJ2-4, with 7 bases matching TRBD1. The CDR3 sequence is 17 residues long. Germline V gene lookup returns CDR1 MNHEY and CDR2 SMNVEV (reference sequence). V shed 4 bases and J 0 bases; nucleotides not matched to a gene: 9. The DNA for the CDR3 is TGTGCCAGCAGTTCCATACAGGGGTCCCTAGCCAAAAACATTCAGTACTTC. Protein product: CASSSIQGSLAKNIQYF.

The rearrangement links TRBV9 to TRBJ1-2, with D possibly matching TRBD1 (5 bases). V lost 3 bases and J 1 base, leaving 7 bases between the germline ends. CDR1 SGDLS and CDR2 YYNGEE come from the germline V gene. This CDR3 has 13 amino acids. CDR3 in amino acids: CASSEGSNYGYTF. The CDR3 nucleotides read TGTGCCAGCAGCGAGGGGAGTAACTATGGCTACACCTTC.

This clonotype was detected ten times or more. This chain connects TRBV30 to TRBJ1-1, with TRBD1 identical over 8 bases. V trimming: 3 bases; J trimming: 1 base; junction bases outside the gene matches: 13. The CDR3 is 17 residues long. CDR1 and CDR2 (germline): GTSNPN, SVGIG (reference sequence). The CDR3 loop is CAWSDPTGTGSNTEAFF. The CDR3 DNA reads TGTGCCTGGAGCGACCCTACCGGGACAGGATCGAACACTGAAGCTTTCTTT.

This clonotype was found many times. The CDR3 DNA follows: TGTGCCAGCTCTAATTCGGGGTCTGAAGCTTTCTTT. This gives the protein CASSNSGSEAFF. This sequence joins TRBV28 and TRBJ1-1; no firm D call. Germline CDR1 reads MDHEN; CDR2 reads SYDVKM. V lost 8 bases and J 6 bases, leaving 13 bases between the germline ends. CDR3 length: 12 residues.

The genes are TRBV7-8 and TRBJ2-3, with D possibly being TRBD1 (5 bases). This CDR3 comprises 16 residues. V was shortened by 7 bases and J by 4 bases, with 21 bases between the two germline ends. Germline V gene sequence: CDR1 SGHVS, CDR2 FQNEAQ. CDR3 in amino acids: CASTENWGRLPDTQYF. CDR3 nucleotides: TGTGCCAGCACCGAAAATTGGGGCAGGTTACCAGATACGCAGTATTTT.

This clonotype was seen repeatedly, ten times or more. The chain couples TRBV7-9 to TRBJ1-4; D might be TRBD1 (6 bases). Germline lookup yields CDR1 SEHNR and CDR2 FQNEAQ (reference sequence). The V gene lost 3 bases and the J gene lost 5 bases, with 13 bases spanning the gap. CDR3 length: 15 residues. The CDR3 sequence: CASSLIQGGNEKLFF. CDR3 DNA sequence: TGTGCCAGCAGCTTGATACAGGGCGGCAATGAAAAACTGTTTTTT.

This clonotype occurred many times. CDR3 residues: CATSDARTGSYEKLFF. As DNA, the CDR3 is TGTGCCACCAGTGATGCAAGGACAGGGTCTTATGAAAAACTGTTTTTT. The V and J genes are TRBV24-1 and TRBJ1-4, with 8 bases lining up with TRBD1. The germline gives CDR1 KGHDR, CDR2 SFDVKD. This CDR3 has 16 residues. V shed 3 bases and J 6 bases; nucleotides not matched to a gene: 8.

This clonotype was counted many times. This sequence joins TRBV2 and TRBJ1-5; D ambiguous. V lost 11 bases, J lost 0 bases, and 11 bases lay in between. CDR3 length: 13 amino acids. CDR1 is SNHLY and CDR2 is FYNNEI in the germline V gene. CDR3 residues: CAVQKGSNQPQHF. CDR3 nucleotides: TGTGCCGTTCAGAAGGGTAGCAATCAGCCCCAGCATTTT.

This clonotype was recorded at least ten times. The V call is TRBV4-1, the J call TRBJ2-2; TRBD1 might be the D (6 bases). CDR3 length: 16 residues. From germline, CDR1 is MGHRA and CDR2 YSYEKL. V lost 0 bases and J lost 1, with 9 bases in between. The CDR3 DNA follows: TGCGCCAGCAGCCAAGACGGGACATTGAACACCGGGGAGCTGTTTTTT. It encodes CASSQDGTLNTGELFF.

The chain couples TRBV5-1 to TRBJ2-7; 8 bases map to TRBD2. Germline values: CDR1 SGHRS, CDR2 YFSETQ. The CDR3 is 17 amino acids. The junction had 15 bases not matched to a gene; V was cut back by 0 bases and J by 7 bases. The CDR3 region has the DNA TGCGCCAGCAGCTTGGGGGGTTCCGGAGCGGGAGTCTGGGAGCAGTACTTC. It yields the protein CASSLGGSGAGVWEQYF.

Turning to this clonotype: Being one base from a much bigger clone, this may be a read error. J is TRBJ2-2 and V is TRBV28, with 7 bases aligning to TRBD1. V shed 6 bases, J shed 7 bases, and the junction held 8 bases outside the gene matches. Germline V gives CDR1 MDHEN, CDR2 SYDVKM. This CDR3 is 14 amino acids long. CDR3 nucleotides: TGTGCCAGCAGCAAACAGGGGCCGGGCGGGGAGCTGTTTTTT. The encoded protein is CASSKQGPGGELFF.

J is TRBJ1-5 and V is TRBV12-3 or TRBV12-4, with 11 bases lining up with TRBD1. This CDR3 comprises 20 residues. The trim removed 0 bases at V and 2 bases at J, leaving 12 bases unmatched. The CDR3, as DNA: TGTGCCAGCAGTTTAGCGCTAATCCGGGACAGGGGGGAAGGCAATCAGCCCCAGCATTTT. It encodes CASSLALIRDRGEGNQPQHF.